The clone carrying this T cell receptor (beta chain) was recorded many times. The antigen is not known. The V end lost 6 bases, the J end lost 7 bases, and 6 bases lay between the germline ends. The length of the CDR3 is 11 residues. This specimen belongs to a study of T cells in Graves' hyperthyroidism and ophthalmopathy. Researchers barred patients who had uncontrolled infection, other autoimmune disease, pregnancy or lactation. Study-wide points: Most expanded thyroid clonotypes above 0.001 also appeared in blood. The authors' 13 V-J model separated ophthalmopathy from stable hyperthyroidism.

RNA transcripts gave rise to amplified TCR beta CDR3 regions. A first-round RT-PCR of the TCR CDR3 used the HTBI primer set. Using its own MiXCR run on the multiplex PCR reads, TCRdb lists one record per CDR3 protein. The sample has hundreds of thousands of distinct CDR3 sequences; roughly 40% are singletons. This TCR was sampled from a young man with Graves' hyperthyroidism. The rearrangement links TRBV12-3 or TRBV12-4 to TRBJ1-4, with D unresolved. Sequencing was performed on blood. The CDR3 here is CASSLGEKLFF. Here the CDR3 DNA reads TGTGCCAGCAGCTTGGGTGAAAAACTGTTTTTT.